The clone carrying this T cell receptor beta chain occurred a few times. The antigen is not known. This CDR3 has 16 amino acids. Trimming removed 0 bases from V and 2 bases from J, with 14 bases in between. The V gene's germline CDR1 is SGHRS and CDR2 YFSETQ. The data derive from a study of T-cell memory formation after mild COVID-19. Study overall: TCR clusters were largely donor specific.

General observations from the study: Confirmation was lacking for SARS-CoV-2 specificity of second-wave clones that peaked on day 37. Among clones contracting day 15 to 85, CD4/CD8 was balanced, whereas later expanders leaned CD4+.

5'RACE primed at constant segments yielded TCR alpha and TCR beta cDNA libraries bearing sample barcodes and UMIs. MiXCR was run by TCRdb on the 5' RACE reads, yielding one entry per CDR3 protein. The sample comprises some 49,000 distinct CDR3 sequences, 25% to 35% of which are singletons, and 43% rests with the top ten. This sequence originates from a man aged 18-30 years who had mild COVID-19 (a few samples of this study predate the infection). Cell type and time point are not known. Specimen: PBMCs or a T cell subset sorted from them (not recorded which). The chain combines TRBV5-1 with TRBJ1-2; D ambiguous. The CDR3, as DNA: TGCGCCAGCAGCTTGGCCCAGGTAGGGCCCAACTATGGCTACACCTTC. This gives the protein CASSLAQVGPNYGYTF. Full variable domain (remainder filled in from reference TRBV5-1 and TRBJ1-2): KAGVTQTPRYLIKTRGQQVTLSCSPISGHRSVSWYQQTPGQGLQFLFEYFSETQRNKGNFPGRFSGRQFSNSRSEMNVSTLELGDSALYLCASSLAQVGPNYGYTFGSGTRLTVV.